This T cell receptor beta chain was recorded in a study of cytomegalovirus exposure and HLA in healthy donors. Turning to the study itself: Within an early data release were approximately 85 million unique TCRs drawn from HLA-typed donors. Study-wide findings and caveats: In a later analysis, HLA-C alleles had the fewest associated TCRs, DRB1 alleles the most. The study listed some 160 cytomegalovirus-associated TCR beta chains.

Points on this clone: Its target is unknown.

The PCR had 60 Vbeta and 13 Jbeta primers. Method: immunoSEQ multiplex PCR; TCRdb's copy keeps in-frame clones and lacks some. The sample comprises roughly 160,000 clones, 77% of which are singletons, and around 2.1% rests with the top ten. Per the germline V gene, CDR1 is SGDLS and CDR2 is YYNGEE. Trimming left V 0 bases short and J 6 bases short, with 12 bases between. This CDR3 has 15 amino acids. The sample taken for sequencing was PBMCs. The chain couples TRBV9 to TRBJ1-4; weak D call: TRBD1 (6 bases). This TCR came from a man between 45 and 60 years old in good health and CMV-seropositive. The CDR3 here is CASSVGGGGHEKLFF. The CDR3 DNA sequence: TGTGCCAGCAGCGTAGGGGGAGGGGGGCATGAAAAACTGTTTTTT.